This T cell receptor (beta chain) was identified during a study of monozygotic twins with inflammatory bowel disease. Details on this clonotype: Its target is unknown.

Germline assignment: CDR1 MDHEN and CDR2 SYDVKM. The CDR3 covers 15 residues. Study-level findings and limits: IBD patients carried less diverse TCRbeta repertoires (inverse Simpson) than healthy co-twins. Limited statistical power may explain no repertoire similarity difference between concordant and discordant twins.

TCRdb processed the 5' RACE reads again and assigns one entry to each CDR3 protein, with no DNA. The sample spans around 400,000 distinct CDR3 sequences; the ten largest clones claim about 2.3%. The sequencing sample was made of blood. The chain couples TRBV28 to TRBJ1-1; no DNA is available, so the TRBD1 call from TCRdb remains unchecked. This clonotype was obtained from a human donor with ulcerative colitis or Crohn's disease, or a healthy co-twin of an affected twin (not recorded which). CDR3 amino acids: CASSLHRGPIPEAFF. The full variable domain, completed using reference TRBV28 and TRBJ1-1, is DVKVTQSSRYLVKRTGEKVFLECVQDMDHENMFWYRQDPGLGLRLIYFSYDVKMKEKGDIPEGYSVSREKKERFSLILESASTNQTSMYLCASSLHRGPIPEAFFGQGTRLTVV.